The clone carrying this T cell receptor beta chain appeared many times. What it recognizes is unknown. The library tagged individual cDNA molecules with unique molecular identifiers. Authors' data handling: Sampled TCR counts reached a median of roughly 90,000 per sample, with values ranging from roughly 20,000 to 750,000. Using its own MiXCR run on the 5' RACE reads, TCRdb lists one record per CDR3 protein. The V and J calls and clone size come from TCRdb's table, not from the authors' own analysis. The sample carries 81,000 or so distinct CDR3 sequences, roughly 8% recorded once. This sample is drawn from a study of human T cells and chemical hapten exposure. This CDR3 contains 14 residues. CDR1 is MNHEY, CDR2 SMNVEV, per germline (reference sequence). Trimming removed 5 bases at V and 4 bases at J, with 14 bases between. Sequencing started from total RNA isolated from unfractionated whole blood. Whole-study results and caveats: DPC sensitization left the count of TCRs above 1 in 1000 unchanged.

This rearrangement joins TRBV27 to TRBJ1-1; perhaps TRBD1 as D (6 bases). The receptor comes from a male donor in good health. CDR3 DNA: TGTGCCAGCAGTCTCCAGGGGTCGGCCACTGAAGCTTTCTTT. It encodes CASSLQGSATEAFF.